The 5 T cell receptor beta chains given below trace back to one sample, sequenced in a study of human T cells and chemical hapten exposure. The library tagged each cDNA molecule with unique molecular identifiers. TCRdb ran MiXCR on the reads and lists one entry per CDR3 protein. There are about 5,300 distinct CDR3 sequences in the sample; roughly 53% occur only once, and roughly 4% lies in the top ten. This sample's treatment: therapeutic diphenylcyclopropenone sensitization with weekly scalp DPC. Specimen: whole blood, collected before DPC sensitization or 2, 6, or about 24 weeks after (not recorded which). These TCRs come from an adult with alopecia areata. Some clones in this sample may be carry-over from other donors' samples. This table probably holds off-target reads from a library built for another chain.

The V gene is TRBV19, the J gene TRBJ2-1, with 8 bases aligning to TRBD2. Looked up from germline, CDR1 is LNHDA and CDR2 is SQIVND (reference sequence). This CDR3 is 16 amino acids long. The V segment lost 5 bases and the J segment 0 bases; nucleotides outside the gene matches: 6. CDR3: CASSPRTSLSYNEQFF. The CDR3 DNA is TGTGCCAGTAGTCCGAGGACTAGCCTCTCCTACAATGAGCAGTTCTTC.

The chain links TRBV3-1 to TRBJ2-7; D gene uncertain. This CDR3 has 11 amino acids. Germline CDR1 and CDR2: LGHDT and YNNKEL (reference sequence). Trimming left V 1 base short and J 5 bases short, with 3 bases between. Here the CDR3 DNA reads TGTGCCAGCAGCCAAGCCCACGAGCAGTACTTC. It yields the protein CASSQAHEQYF.

This clonotype was detected only once. This chain links TRBV9 with TRBJ2-1; weak D call: TRBD2 (6 bases). The CDR3 consists of 16 residues. V dropped 4 bases and J dropped 2 bases, with 16 bases sitting between them. CDR1 SGDLS and CDR2 YYNGEE come from the germline V gene. The CDR3 here is CASSPTTGLAYNEQFF. The CDR3 DNA reads as TGTGCCAGCAGCCCAACCACGGGACTTGCCTACAATGAGCAGTTCTTC.

This sequence joins TRBV5-4 and TRBJ2-7, with 9 nucleotides matching TRBD2. In germline, CDR1 is SGHNT, CDR2 YYREEE (reference sequence). The trim removed 4 bases at V and 0 bases at J, leaving 2 bases unmatched. This CDR3 has 14 residues. CDR3 residues: CASSSGRNSYEQYF. In DNA form, the CDR3 reads TGTGCCAGCAGCAGCGGGAGGAACTCCTACGAGCAGTACTTC.

The chain links TRBV7-6 to TRBJ2-7; D is unresolved. Germline values: CDR1 SGHVS, CDR2 FNYEAQ. Trimming removed 3 bases at V and 2 bases at J, with 11 bases between. The CDR3 runs to 14 residues. CDR3 residues: CASSFGSNTYEQYF. The CDR3 DNA reads TGTGCCAGCAGCTTTGGATCCAATACCTACGAGCAGTACTTC.